The 30 T cell receptor beta chains given below trace back to one sample, sequenced in a study of blood T cells in healthy people across ages. The use of a sample-barcoded 5' primer and a J-beta primer mix characterized a second PCR of about 7 to 12 cycles. From the 5' RACE reads, TCRdb called clonotypes with MiXCR, one entry per CDR3 protein. This sample yields about a million distinct CDR3 sequences, of which roughly two fifths are seen a single time; roughly 14% belongs to the top ten. Sequenced material: blood. These receptors were taken from a young man in good health.

This chain uses TRBV12-3 or TRBV12-4 with TRBJ1-2; 11 bases align to TRBD1. The CDR3 runs 15 residues. The V segment lost 1 base and the J segment 6 bases; nucleotides outside the gene matches: 4. The CDR3 spells CASSLVGTGGDGYTF. The CDR3 DNA reads TGTGCCAGCAGTTTAGTAGGGACAGGGGGGGATGGCTACACCTTC.

Note on this clonotype: This sequence may be a read error, since a much larger clone differs from it by one base. The CDR3 sequence: CASSPRRTGPDTEYF. DNA for the CDR3: TGTGCCAGCAGTCCTAGAAGGACCGGGCCAGATACGGAGTATTTT. The chain links TRBV12-3 or TRBV12-4 to TRBJ2-3; no firm D call. The CDR3 length is 15 residues.

This clonotype was detected once. This chain links TRBV6-2 or TRBV6-3 with TRBJ2-1, with no clear D. The CDR3 has 12 amino acids. V gave up 6 bases and J gave up 5 bases, with 8 bases separating them. Germline values: CDR1 MNHEY, CDR2 SVGEGT. In DNA, the CDR3 is TGTGCCAGCAGGAGTACCGACAATGAGCAGTTCTTC. Amino acids: CASRSTDNEQFF.

This clonotype has just one count. Its ends do not fully match the called genes, so a read error is possible. V gene TRBV6-2 or TRBV6-3 combines with J gene TRBJ2-1, with unresolved D. Germline-derived CDR1 and CDR2 are MNHEY and SVGEGT. This CDR3 has 13 amino acids. CDR3 in DNA: TGTGTCAGCAGTTACGATGTCTACAATGAGCAGTTCTTC. Translation gives CVSSYDVYNEQFF.

The rearrangement uses TRBV7-3 and TRBJ1-1, with 9 nucleotides matching TRBD1. The CDR3 consists of 15 residues. After removal of 3 bases from V and 3 bases from J, the junction contained 5 bases not matched to a gene. Germline-derived CDR1 and CDR2 are SGHTA and FQGTGA. The DNA for the CDR3 is TGTGCCAGCAGCTTCAGTGACAGGGGGGACACTGAAGCTTTCTTT. Translation gives CASSFSDRGDTEAFF. The variable domain in full, completed from reference TRBV7-3 and TRBJ1-1, reads GAGVSQTPSNKVTEKGKYVELRCDPISGHTALYWYRQSLGQGPEFLIYFQGTGAADDSGLPNDRFFAVRPEGSVSTLKIQRTERGDSAVYLCASSFSDRGDTEAFFGQGTRLTVV.

V is TRBV4-2 and J is TRBJ2-2; perhaps TRBD2 as D (5 bases). In germline, CDR1 is LGHNA, CDR2 YNFKEQ. Trimming shortened V by 4 bases and J by 1 base, and 10 bases separated the two germline ends. The length of the CDR3 is 15 residues. Here the CDR3 reads CASSRLEGNTGELFF. The CDR3 DNA reads TGTGCCAGCAGCCGCCTAGAGGGGAACACCGGGGAGCTGTTTTTT.

This clonotype is a singleton in its sample. The chain uses TRBV7-2 and TRBJ2-1; TRBD2 matches at 12 bases. J was trimmed by 6 bases and V by 3 bases; bases with no gene match: 6. The CDR3 covers 16 residues. Germline CDR1 SGHTA, CDR2 FQGNSA. This CDR3 is CASSFFGTSGLNEQFF. The CDR3, as DNA: TGTGCCAGCAGCTTTTTCGGGACTAGCGGGCTCAATGAGCAGTTCTTC.

A single count supports this clonotype. The V gene is TRBV7-9, the J gene TRBJ1-1, with 7 bases aligning to TRBD1. The trim removed 5 bases at V and 1 base at J, leaving 10 bases unmatched. Germline assignment: CDR1 SEHNR and CDR2 FQNEAQ (reference sequence). CDR3 length equals 16 residues. The CDR3 coding sequence is TGTGCCAGCAGCCCCCGGACAGGTCCCCGGAACACTGAAGCTTTCTTT. Translation: CASSPRTGPRNTEAFF.

This clonotype has more than one count but fewer than ten. V usage is TRBV20-1 and J usage is TRBJ1-2; TRBD1 matches at 9 bases. CDR1 DFQATT and CDR2 SNEGSKA come from the germline V gene (reference sequence). The V gene end was trimmed by 0 bases and the J gene end by 0 bases; junction bases not matched to a gene: 2. The CDR3 loop spans 15 amino acids. CDR3 bases: TGCAGTGCTAGAGAGGGACAGGGAACTAACTATGGCTACACCTTC. Protein: CSAREGQGTNYGYTF.

J is TRBJ1-1 and V is TRBV20-1; D unresolved. The V end was cut by 0 bases, the J end by 5 bases, with 16 bases between. This CDR3 has 15 amino acids. Germline lookup yields CDR1 DFQATT and CDR2 SNEGSKA (reference sequence). CDR3 DNA sequence: TGCAGTGCTAGAGAGAAAAGGGTAATAGGGACTGAAGCTTTCTTT. Protein: CSAREKRVIGTEAFF.

V usage is TRBV20-1 and J usage is TRBJ1-1; D remains unclear. V lost 0 bases and J 3 bases, leaving 14 bases between the germline ends. There are 15 residues in the CDR3. Per the germline V gene, CDR1 is DFQATT and CDR2 is SNEGSKA (reference sequence). The CDR3 here is CSARDSGPRDTEAFF. The CDR3 region has the DNA TGCAGTGCTAGAGATAGTGGGCCGAGGGACACTGAAGCTTTCTTT.

The rearrangement uses TRBV7-3 and TRBJ2-1, with a possible D match to TRBD1 (7 bases). With the DNA end fitting TRBJ2-7 better, the J assignment may be wrong. CDR3 size: 15 residues. Germline CDR1 and CDR2: SGHTA and FQGTGA. Written as DNA, the CDR3 is TGTGCCAGCAGCCATGGAGGGGGCTCCTACCATGAGCAGTACTTC. Its protein product is CASSHGGGSYHEQYF.

This clonotype has more than one count but fewer than ten. The rearrangement links TRBV4-3 to TRBJ1-1; 7 nucleotides align to TRBD1. This CDR3 is built from 15 residues. CDR1 and CDR2 (germline): LGHNA, YSLEER. V shed 5 bases and J 4 bases; nucleotides not matched to a gene: 10. CDR3 sequence: CASSETSAGGTEAFF. CDR3 nucleotides: TGCGCCAGCAGCGAAACCTCAGCAGGGGGCACTGAAGCTTTCTTT.

The chain is built from TRBV4-3 and TRBJ1-6; the D is unclear. V was clipped by 3 bases and J by 8 bases, with 8 bases between them. CDR1 LGHNA and CDR2 YSLEER come from the germline V gene. This CDR3 spans 13 amino acids. CDR3 residues: CASSQSQHSPLHF. In DNA, the CDR3 is TGCGCCAGCAGCCAGTCCCAGCATTCACCCCTCCACTTT.

The chain recombines TRBV5-1 with TRBJ2-5, with 10 bases identical to TRBD2. V gave up 3 bases and J gave up 2 bases; unmatched junction bases: 7. Looked up from germline, CDR1 is SGHRS and CDR2 is YFSETQ. This CDR3 is 16 amino acids long. In DNA form, the CDR3 reads TGCGCCAGCAGCTCCGGACTAGCGGTTGCTCAAGAGACCCAGTACTTC. This sequence encodes CASSSGLAVAQETQYF.

In this sample, this clonotype turned up a few times. V is TRBV7-6 and J is TRBJ2-3; the match to TRBD1 covers 9 bases. Germline loops: CDR1 SGHVS, CDR2 FNYEAQ. This CDR3 contains 15 residues. Germline trimming cut 4 bases from V and 6 bases from J; bases unmatched to any gene: 8. The CDR3 sequence is CASSYRDRERDTQYF. The CDR3 DNA reads as TGTGCCAGCAGCTACCGGGACAGGGAACGTGATACGCAGTATTTT. Complete variable domain (other parts from reference TRBV7-6 and TRBJ2-3): GAGVSQSPRYKVTKRGQDVALRCDPISGHVSLYWYRQALGQGPEFLTYFNYEAQQDKSGLPNDRFSAERPEGSISTLTIQRTEQRDSAMYRCASSYRDRERDTQYFGPGTRLTVL.

This clonotype was seen a handful of times. The V call is TRBV9, the J call TRBJ1-2; 9 bases are shared with TRBD1. CDR3 size: 17 residues. Germline CDR1 and CDR2: SGDLS and YYNGEE. Germline trimming cut 6 bases from V and 6 bases from J; bases unmatched to any gene: 18. The CDR3 reads CASKSGRGQGHSDGYTF. In DNA, the CDR3 is TGTGCCAGCAAATCCGGACGGGGACAGGGTCATTCGGATGGCTACACCTTC.

This clonotype was recorded a few times. This chain links TRBV7-9 with TRBJ2-1; the D call may be TRBD1 or TRBD2 (6 bases each). Germline CDR1 SEHNR, CDR2 FQNEAQ (reference sequence). The CDR3 is 16 amino acids. The ends were cut back, 1 base at V and 1 base at J, with 11 bases in the middle. CDR3 in DNA: TGTGCCAGCAGCTTAGGGGGGGCGACGTCCTACAATGAGCAGTTCTTC. Protein: CASSLGGATSYNEQFF.

This clonotype was detected a few times. The chain recombines TRBV6-6 with TRBJ1-4, with D possibly matching TRBD1 (6 bases). The CDR3 sequence is 15 residues long. Between the trimmed V and J ends, which lost 6 bases and 8 bases, there was a span of 19 bases. Germline V gene sequence: CDR1 MNHNY, CDR2 SVGAGI (reference sequence). CDR3 DNA sequence: TGTGCCAGCAGAACCCGGGACATCAGGCGGGAAAAACTGTTTTTT. The encoded protein is CASRTRDIRREKLFF.

Concerning this clonotype itself: Given a much more abundant clone one base away, this may be a read error. The chain employs TRBV29-1 and TRBJ2-1; 7 bases line up with TRBD1. V lost 7 bases and J lost 3; bases outside the gene matches: 3. Germline V gives CDR1 SQVTM, CDR2 ANQGSEA. This CDR3 is 12 amino acids long. The CDR3 DNA follows: TGCAGCGCTGGGACAGACTACAATGAGCAGTTCTTC. Translation gives CSAGTDYNEQFF.

This clonotype has a handful of counts. The chain has TRBV5-1 and TRBJ2-1; 9 nucleotides line up with TRBD2. This CDR3 region has 16 residues. The germline V gene encodes CDR1 SGHRS and CDR2 YFSETQ. V shed 4 bases and J 10 bases; nucleotides not matched to a gene: 15. The CDR3 spells CASSPGHEAGGREQFF. CDR3 in DNA: TGCGCCAGCAGCCCAGGGCATGAAGCGGGGGGACGAGAGCAGTTCTTC.

With regard to this clonotype: With a much larger clone just one base away, this may be a read error. The V gene is TRBV6-5, the J gene TRBJ1-2, with 8 bases aligning to TRBD1. The CDR3 spans 15 residues. Germline CDR1 and CDR2: MNHEY and SVGAGI. With V trimmed by 6 bases and J by 4 bases, 10 bases remained unmatched. DNA of the CDR3: TGTGCCAGCAGACAAGGACAGGGAGCTTTCTATGGCTACACCTTC. Its translation: CASRQGQGAFYGYTF.

DNA of the CDR3: TGCAGTGCAACCGGGACAGGGGACGAAAAACTGTTTTTT. It codes for CSATGTGDEKLFF. The chain links TRBV20-1 to TRBJ1-4; 10 positions agree with TRBD1. CDR3 length equals 13 residues. Germline V CDR1 and CDR2: DFQATT, SNEGSKA (reference sequence). V lost 6 bases, J lost 8 bases, and 6 bases stayed unmatched.

In its sample, this clonotype was seen a few times. The J gene is TRBJ1-2, the V gene TRBV6-5; unclear D gene. The CDR3 runs 13 residues. V was pared by 4 bases and J by 4 bases, with 10 bases between. Germline values: CDR1 MNHEY, CDR2 SVGAGI. The CDR3 coding sequence is TGTGCCAGCAGTTGGGGTGCGAGCTATGGCTACACCTTC. This encodes CASSWGASYGYTF.

The chain joins TRBV7-2 to TRBJ1-1; D not certain. This CDR3 contains 12 residues. The germline CDR1 and CDR2 sequences are SGHTA and FQGNSA. V gave up 6 bases and J gave up 4 bases, with 9 bases separating them. This CDR3 reads CASRRQSTEAFF. The CDR3 DNA sequence: TGTGCCAGCAGACGACAAAGCACTGAAGCTTTCTTT.

The chain couples TRBV7-3 to TRBJ2-3, with D possibly being TRBD1 or TRBD2 (5 bases each). The CDR3 spans 16 residues. Germline V gene lookup returns CDR1 SGHTA and CDR2 FQGTGA. V lost 1 base and J 0 bases, leaving 11 bases between the germline ends. CDR3 region: CASSLNVRGSTDTQYF. CDR3 DNA: TGTGCCAGCAGCTTAAATGTGAGGGGAAGCACAGATACGCAGTATTTT.

The V and J genes are TRBV4-3 and TRBJ1-1, with 7 bases lining up with TRBD1. J gave up 1 base and V 2 bases, and 1 base lay outside the gene matches. The CDR3 has 14 residues. Germline-derived CDR1 and CDR2 are LGHNA and YSLEER. In DNA, the CDR3 is TGCGCCAGCAGCCAAAGGGGGCCGAACACTGAAGCTTTCTTT. Its translation is CASSQRGPNTEAFF.

This clonotype appeared a few times. V usage is TRBV12-3 or TRBV12-4 and J usage is TRBJ1-6; D remains ambiguous. V lost 3 bases, J lost 8 bases, and 11 bases lay in between. The CDR3 is 14 amino acids. The CDR3 loop is CASSFPTLHSPLHF. Here the CDR3 DNA reads TGTGCCAGCAGTTTTCCCACGCTACATTCACCCCTCCACTTT.

The chain joins TRBV10-3 to TRBJ2-5; 7 bases align to TRBD1. The germline gives CDR1 ENHRY, CDR2 SYGVKD. This CDR3 has 16 amino acids. The V gene end was trimmed by 3 bases and the J gene end by 1 base; junction bases not matched to a gene: 8. The CDR3 DNA sequence: TGTGCCATCAGTGATCCCAGGACAGGATCCCAAGAGACCCAGTACTTC. It is translated as CAISDPRTGSQETQYF.

This clonotype was detected a few times. V usage is TRBV27 and J usage is TRBJ2-7; D uncertain. The CDR3 extends over 13 amino acids. Germline loops: CDR1 MNHEY, CDR2 SMNVEV (reference sequence). Trimming removed 9 bases from V and 0 bases from J, with 12 bases in between. The CDR3 here is CASHDLSSYEQYF. Written as DNA, the CDR3 is TGTGCCAGTCACGACTTAAGCTCCTACGAGCAGTACTTC.